This record covers a single T cell receptor (beta chain). As yet, its antigen is unknown. These data come from a study of T cell repertoires in cytomegalovirus infection. Across the whole study: It was recently identified HLA-C-restricted and well-studied HLA-B-restricted CMV epitopes that the study used. Study-level results: HLA-C-restricted CMV-specific TCR beta clonotypes prevailed in the ex vivo response. Using cumulative public TCR beta family frequency, the authors identified those who carried CMV together with the relevant HLA.

TCRdb processed the reads anew with MiXCR; each CDR3 protein has one entry. The sample consists of some 900,000 distinct CDR3 sequences, 32% of them appearing once. The CDR3 has 14 residues. V shed 2 bases, J shed 4 bases, and the junction held 4 bases outside the gene matches. The germline gives CDR1 SGHRS, CDR2 YFSETQ. The sequence was obtained from a human donor in good health (CMV status not recorded). Some clones in this sample may be carry-over from other donors' samples. The starting material was cultured CD8+ T cells from PBMCs, obtained from culture after CMV antigen stimulation. The chain uses TRBV5-1 and TRBJ2-5; 8 nucleotides agree with TRBD2. The CDR3 nucleotides read TGCGCCAGCAGCTTCGGACTAGCTGGAGAGACCCAGTACTTC. Amino acids: CASSFGLAGETQYF.